This TCR beta chain was documented in a study of T cells in Graves' hyperthyroidism and ophthalmopathy (dated by TCRdb to 2018 to 2020). For the wider study: Peripheral blood was sampled at the time of initial diagnosis, prior to any treatment. The study also compared thyroid tissue and blood T-cell repertoires from five or six Graves' hyperthyroidism patients. The paper reports TCR Vbeta CDR3 sequencing of approximately 140 peripheral blood samples: around 45 ophthalmopathy, 75 to 80 hyperthyroidism and 17 progressor patients. The roughly 94 discovery patients were randomly split 7:3 into training and test sets. A discovery cohort of about 95 patients, 43 with Graves' ophthalmopathy and roughly 59 with stable Graves' hyperthyroidism, was used to find distinguishing TCR V-J signatures. An independent validation cohort of about 19 hyperthyroidism patients and roughly 16 patients who later progressed to ophthalmopathy tested prospective prediction of ophthalmopathy. After blood sampling, hyperthyroidism patients were treated with methimazole at a starting dose of 30 mg daily, and ophthalmopathy patients were treated with high-dose intravenous methylprednisolone. What the authors observed across the whole study: Ophthalmopathy was separated from stable hyperthyroidism by a 13 V-J signature model, with around 90% sensitivity and 81% to 82% specificity obtained in cross-validation and 80%/75% obtained in testing. Sample size was not statistically predetermined, and investigators were not blinded to group allocation. Blood samples also contained most of the expanded thyroid clonotypes (frequency above 0.001), which suggests that blood repertoires may reflect thyroid immune responses. In validation, the model predicted progression to ophthalmopathy a median of roughly 6.5 months before onset, with 70% to 71% sensitivity and nearly 75% specificity.

Of note for this clonotype: The antigen it recognizes is unknown. Base-call qualities are not available, and no considerably larger clone is one nucleotide away.

Inclusive of the bounding cysteine and phenylalanine, the CDR3 is 16 residues long. Kept here is only the CDR3 DNA, which spans 48 bases and is read in frame from base 1. V is pruned by 4 bases and J by 8 bases, leaving 14 bases of the junction without a gene match. Per the germline V gene (reference sequence), SGHKS is the CDR1 and YYEKEE is the CDR2. The TCR beta CDR3 regions were amplified from the RNA transcripts. The first round of RT-PCR for the TCR CDR3 was performed with the HTBI primer set and the Qiagen OneStep RT-PCR kit. Libraries were constructed in a second round of multiplex PCR, after which size selection and purification were carried out. Paired-end sequencing of the libraries was performed with 100 bp reads on an Illumina HiSeq2000. On the authors' methods: Raw data were processed with SOAPnuke, discarding reads with adapters, uncalled bases, mean Phred below 15, or no exact constant-primer or identifier match. COPE v1.2.5 was used to merge high-quality paired reads, and clonotypes were defined as unique nucleotide sequences. MiTCR v1.1 was used to align the clonotypes against IMGT TRBV, TRBD and TRBJ reference segments. Analysis was restricted to V-J combinations with a frequency above 0.0001, which covered roughly 99% of repertoires. The TCS score was defined as F50 (clonal expansion) divided by E x V (chaos), with BLOSUM62-based TCRdist calculated between CDR3 peptides within each V-J. Welch's t-statistics and random forest reduced around 520 V-J features to 10 to 15, which were used in a naive Bayes classifier (R e1071). TCRdb reran the public reads through fastp at Q25 and MiXCR, keeping productive beta chains. Each CDR3 protein gets just one entry, which takes the most common genes and DNA from the rows behind it. TCRdb, not the authors, supplied the V and J calls. This sample gives about 590,000 distinct CDR3 sequences in total; 15% to 18% of them show up just once. Approximately 7% of the sample goes to the ten largest clones.

A patient counted as having stable Graves' hyperthyroidism if no progression to ophthalmopathy occurred over 18 months of follow-up. The hyperthyroidism patients were between 18 and 65 years old and newly diagnosed, with a disease duration of less than 2 months. Exclusion was applied to patients with uncontrolled infections, other autoimmune diseases, pregnancy or lactation. Clinical symptoms, serum thyroxine and TRAb, thyroid ultrasound, and orbital computed tomography formed the basis for the diagnoses. Ficoll-Paque density gradient centrifugation was used to isolate PBMCs from about 10 ml of fresh peripheral blood. Trizol reagent was used to extract total RNA, and RNA quality was then checked on an Agilent 2100 Bioanalyzer.

Sequencing was performed on blood. The sequence derives from a woman aged 30 to 39 with Graves' hyperthyroidism. The chain is encoded by TRBV5-5 joined to TRBJ1-4; 7 central nucleotides agree with TRBD1. The bases are TGTGCCAGCAGCGCCGGACAGGCGGAGATGAGCGAAAAACTGTTTTTT. Its protein reads: CASSAGQAEMSEKLFF.